The 8 T cell receptor beta chains listed next were all sequenced from one sample in a study of spatial heterogeneity in lung cancer. A single record per CDR3 protein comes from TCRdb applying MiXCR to the 5' RACE reads. The profile shows tens of thousands of distinct CDR3 sequences, around 5.8% of them singletons. The time point here: sample taken at primary tumor resection. The material was PBMCs, obtained at surgery. The source is a male donor with early-stage non-small cell lung cancer.

In this sample, this clonotype turned up many times. The chain joins TRBV12-5 to TRBJ2-1, with a tentative D call TRBD2 (6 bases). Trimming left V 8 bases short and J 6 bases short, with 14 bases between. Germline CDR1 reads LGHNT; CDR2 reads FRNRAP. The CDR3 sequence is 13 residues long. CDR3 DNA: TGTGCTAGTAAGCGGGCAAACGCCAATGAGCAGTTCTTC. It specifies CASKRANANEQFF.

This clonotype was recorded many times. Here the CDR3 reads CASKTGQGKEQYF. The CDR3 DNA follows: TGCGCCAGCAAAACTGGACAGGGGAAGGAACAGTATTTT. The chain uses TRBV5-1 and TRBJ2-3; 9 positions agree with TRBD1. This CDR3 is 13 amino acids long. Germline V gene lookup returns CDR1 SGHRS and CDR2 YFSETQ. The V gene end was trimmed by 6 bases and the J gene end by 12 bases; junction bases not matched to a gene: 11. The full variable domain, with the rest looked up from reference TRBV5-1 and TRBJ2-3, is KAGVTQTPRYLIKTRGQQVTLSCSPISGHRSVSWYQQTPGQGLQFLFEYFSETQRNKGNFPGRFSGRQFSNSRSEMNVSTLELGDSALYLCASKTGQGKEQYFGPGTRLTVL.

This clonotype showed up many times. This chain joins TRBV6-5 and TRBJ2-6, with D possibly being TRBD2 (6 bases). Trimming removed 4 bases at V and 5 bases at J, with 15 bases between. Germline V CDR1 and CDR2: MNHEY, SVGAGI. The CDR3 is made up of 16 amino acids. In DNA, the CDR3 is TGTGCCAGCAGTTGGGACTCTCCATTGAGGGCCAACGTCCTGACTTTC. This encodes CASSWDSPLRANVLTF.

In this sample, this clonotype turned up a few times. The chain couples TRBV20-1 to TRBJ2-3, with no clear D. V lost 4 bases and J 4 bases, leaving 15 bases between the germline ends. The CDR3 consists of 14 residues. The germline V gene has CDR1 DFQATT and CDR2 SNEGSKA (reference sequence). The CDR3 coding sequence is TGCAGTGCTATTGACGGATCAGGCGCAGATACGCAGTATTTT. As protein: CSAIDGSGADTQYF.

This clonotype appeared many times. The rearrangement uses TRBV7-3 and TRBJ2-3, with 8 bases lining up with TRBD2. The CDR3 sequence is 16 residues long. CDR1 SGHTA and CDR2 FQGTGA come from the germline V gene. J was trimmed by 3 bases and V by 5 bases; bases with no gene match: 10. The CDR3 DNA reads TGTGCCAGCAGCCTCACTAGCGGCGCGGAAACAGATACGCAGTATTTT. Residues: CASSLTSGAETDTQYF.

This clonotype was counted a few times. The V call is TRBV19, the J call TRBJ1-5; TRBD1 matches 7 bases. Looked up from germline, CDR1 is LNHDA and CDR2 is SQIVND (reference sequence). The V and J ends lost 8 bases and 4 bases, in that order; junction bases with no gene match: 5. The CDR3 has 13 amino acids. CDR3 DNA: TGTGCCAGTGGAGACAGGGTGAATCAGCCCCAGCATTTT. This sequence encodes CASGDRVNQPQHF.

This clonotype was seen repeatedly, ten times or more. The CDR3 DNA reads TGCAGCGTCCGGACTTGGGGAGAGACCCAGTACTTC. Translated, it gives CSVRTWGETQYF. This sequence joins TRBV29-1 and TRBJ2-5, with D possibly being TRBD2 (5 bases). V lost 6 bases, J lost 4 bases, and 12 bases lay in between. The CDR3 sequence is 12 residues long. The germline gives CDR1 SQVTM, CDR2 ANQGSEA.

The V and J genes are TRBV7-9 and TRBJ1-4; D remains unclear. The CDR3 has 18 residues. V was clipped by 1 base and J by 7 bases, with 22 bases between them. CDR1 and CDR2 (germline): SEHNR, FQNEAQ (reference sequence). The CDR3 DNA follows: TGTGCCAGCAGCTTAGAATCGTCTCTCGGACTAGGGAGTGAAAAACTGTTTTTT. Amino acids: CASSLESSLGLGSEKLFF. The full variable domain, with the rest looked up from reference TRBV7-9 and TRBJ1-4, is DTGVSQNPRHKITKRGQNVTFRCDPISEHNRLYWYRQTLGQGPEFLTYFQNEAQLEKSRLLSDRFSAERPKGSFSTLEIQRTEQGDSAMYLCASSLESSLGLGSEKLFFGSGTQLSVL.